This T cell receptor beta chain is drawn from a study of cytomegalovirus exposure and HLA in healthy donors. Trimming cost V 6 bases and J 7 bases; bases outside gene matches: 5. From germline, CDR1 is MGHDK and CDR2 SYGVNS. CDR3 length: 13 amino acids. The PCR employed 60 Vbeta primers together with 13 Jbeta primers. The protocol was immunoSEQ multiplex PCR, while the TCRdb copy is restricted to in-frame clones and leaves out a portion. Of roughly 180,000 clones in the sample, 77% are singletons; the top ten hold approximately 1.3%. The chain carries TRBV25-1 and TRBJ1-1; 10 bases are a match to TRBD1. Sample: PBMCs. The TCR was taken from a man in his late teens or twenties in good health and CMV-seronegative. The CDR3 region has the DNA TGTGCCAGCAGAGGGACAGGGGCTGTTGAAGCTTTCTTT. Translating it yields CASRGTGAVEAFF.